This T cell receptor (beta chain) was identified during a study of cytomegalovirus exposure and HLA in healthy donors (dated by TCRdb to 2016 to 2017). Context from the whole study: An earlier analysis of roughly 500 of the donors reported 276 Gb of sequence data and 100 million to 130 million unique TCR beta sequences from some 180 million T cells. A handful of DR-DQ haplotypes were handled as single units for association and clustering because linkage in the cohort was strong. Of the roughly 420 genotyped donors, 75% to 85% were placed in the genetic ancestry cluster associated with self-reported Caucasian donors. Besides the first cohort of approximately 670 subjects, a separate validation cohort made up of 90 to 150 different subjects was used. The study combined high-throughput TCR immunosequencing, statistical association of individual TCRs with disease status, and machine learning to predict cytomegalovirus infection status. An earlier analysis of 500 to 750 of the donors applied high-throughput TCR beta sequencing to assess whether each TCR beta V gene segment acted as functional or pseudogenic. Rather than using new phenotypic data, the later analysis identified candidate immune exposures from TCR beta sequences and from how often those sequences occurred across donors. Donor age, sex, ethnicity and CMV serostatus were compiled alongside the repertoire data. On average, about 200,000 unique TCR beta nucleotide sequences were sequenced per donor among some 420 genotyped donors of the cohort, with 15% to 20% of those sequences being non-productive. Both class I and class II loci were covered by HLA typing, at four-digit resolution. An early release covering roughly 600 HLA-typed donors comprised roughly 300 gigabases of sequencing data and 85 million or so unique TCR sequences. A later analysis re-analyzed previously published TCR beta repertoires from 666 donors and added high-resolution HLA genotyping to study TCR occurrence patterns. All discovery cohort repertoires had been generated using a single sequencing platform. A later genetic analysis used genome-wide SNP genotypes for about 60% of the roughly 700 donors, treating that subset as a discovery cohort. The study profiled the T cell repertoires of 500 to 800 subjects by immunosequencing and related them to cytomegalovirus serostatus. The study was designed to test whether signatures of past pathogen exposure could be identified by cataloging public T cell receptors. The number of donors typed differed by locus, with roughly 629-640 for A, B, C, DRB1 and DQB1, more than 500 for DQA1, 600 to 610 for DPA1, and some 450 for DPB1. What the study reported, not specific to this receptor: V-gene and J-gene trimming of TCR beta chains was associated with a missense DCLRE1C variant in a later genetic analysis, and the association was replicated in an independent cohort. Three of the identified cytomegalovirus-associated TCR beta chains were confirmed in vitro to be specific for cytomegalovirus antigens. A later analysis associated about 18,000 TCR beta sequences with specific HLA alleles at a false discovery rate of 0.05. Most TCR sequences were observed very rarely across donors, whereas some public TCRs were present in many individuals. In an earlier analysis of some 550 of the donors, most TCR beta V segments were observed in productive rearrangements about 87% or about 30% of the time, broadly matching IMGT annotations. Because the 87-base-pair reads could not distinguish some IMGT-functional V segments, including TRBV6-2 and TRBV6-3, those segments were excluded. The authors suggested that the approach could potentially be generalized to other disease states and immunological phenotypes. A cluster of highly shared sequence variants was judged likely to be a technical artifact of the sequencing pipeline. In this cohort, only TCR beta chains were sequenced, and detectable features were limited by the absence of alpha or paired-chain data. According to a later analysis, most CMV-associated TCR beta chains appeared to be HLA-restricted, and the HLA associations seemed to be driven largely by CMV exposure. A further reported finding was that TCR beta sequences accurately predicted the HLA-A and HLA-B alleles for most subjects in the first cohort. A later genetic analysis reported fewer N-insertions in productive TCRs among donors in an Asian-associated ancestry cluster than the 666-donor mean. The classifier was reported to diagnose cytomegalovirus status with high specificity and sensitivity in both the original and validation cohorts. Immune exposure information for the cohort was limited to CMV serostatus. The study gave a list of over 150 TCR beta chains associated with cytomegalovirus. In a later analysis, the rate of TCR association differed among HLA loci, with DRB1 alleles having the most associated TCRs and HLA-C alleles having the fewest. HLA typing was unavailable for some donors at each locus, so association tests used only the typed subset. Compared with equally common non-associated chains, HLA-associated TCR beta chains in a later analysis were more clonally expanded and had lower generation probabilities. Linkage disequilibrium might explain the correlated functional status among segregating V segments, but an unknown experimental factor could not be excluded. The earlier analysis of around 600 of the donors excluded some 16 rarely observed V segments, including chromosome 9 orphons, because counts were too low. Sequencing depth was assumed to be roughly uniform across donors in the presence/absence analyses, though that assumption may not hold. Assigning TCR associations to individual alleles was difficult when HLA alleles, especially DR and DQ, strongly co-occurred. In a later analysis, several top co-occurrence clusters were reported to appear linked to parvovirus B19, influenza, CMV and Epstein-Barr virus.

To prepare the library, the immunoSEQ multiplex PCR assay was applied. For the multiplex PCR, a mixture combining 60 forward primers for TCR Vbeta segments and 13 reverse primers for TCR Jbeta segments was used. A multiplex PCR assay on genomic DNA amplified the CDR3 region of rearranged TCR beta genes. Amplified TCR beta libraries were sequenced as 87-base-pair reads on the Illumina HiSeq System. As for the original processing: Across the roughly 600 repertoires, a later analysis counted 78 million or so unique TCR beta chains, roughly 11 million of which were shared by at least two donors. Raw reads were error-corrected and collapsed into unique sequences with a nearest-neighbor algorithm that merged closely related sequences to remove PCR and sequencing errors. Alignment of CDR3 sequences to IMGT reference sequences was used to assign V, D and J gene segments. For a sequence to be retained, a match of at least six nucleotides to both a V gene segment and a J gene segment was required. A rearrangement counted as productive if the CDR3 had no stop codons and remained in frame with V and J, and every other rearrangement counted as non-productive. Following IMGT convention, CDR3 was defined as the stretch from the second conserved V-encoded cysteine up to the conserved J-encoded phenylalanine. In an earlier analysis of roughly 580 of the donors, sequences lacking an unambiguous match to a single V gene segment were excluded. An earlier analysis of a few hundred of the donors called V segments functional above 56.7% productive rearrangements and segregating when the between-donor standard deviation exceeded 5%. To diagnose cytomegalovirus status from the catalog of TCR beta chain sequences, a statistical classification framework was built. In a later analysis, V and J genes were assigned by comparing TCR nucleotide sequences against IMGT/GENE-DB human TR gene sequences. Using the TCRdist pipeline, a later analysis assigned CDR3 sequences along with most-parsimonious VDJ recombination scenarios. A later analysis defined each TCR beta chain by its CDR3 amino acid sequence plus V-gene family, and excluded reads lacking a unique V-gene family. To address suspected cross-contamination and a sequencing artifact, a later analysis removed 550 to 750 highly shared, low-generation-probability nucleotide sequences. For each public chain, a later analysis derived a clonal expansion index from normalized ranks of inferred template counts within each repertoire. Generation probabilities in a later analysis came from a VDJ recombination model fitted to out-of-frame rearrangements, and those results were checked against IGoR. A later analysis scored TCR-TCR, TCR-HLA and TCR-CMV co-occurrence with hypergeometric tests, applying a repertoire-size bias correction to TCR pairs. A later analysis estimated false discovery rates by permuting HLA or CMV assignments 20 times. In a later analysis, co-occurring TCRs were grouped with DBSCAN, and TCRdist sequence similarity was added when clustering was performed within HLA-allele-positive subsets. Repertoires with fewer than 30,000 or more than 120,000 public chains were left out of co-occurrence clustering, as were about 5 repertoires with anomalous nucleotide sharing. As stored in TCRdb, this immuneACCESS dataset retains in-frame rearrangements with V and J assigned. A fraction of the clones does not appear; measured against another copy, unresolved V genes explain less than half of the discrepancy, and the remainder lacks a known reason. V and J calls plus clone size are reproduced from that table; the DNA served to infer D and trimming. The sample records some 100,000 clones, 75% to 85% of which are singletons. The ten largest account for more than 0.95% of the sample.

Per the germline V gene, SGHVS is the CDR1 and FQNEAQ is the CDR2. Counted from cysteine to phenylalanine, this CDR3 has 13 amino acids. The kept DNA is CDR3 alone, 39 bases in frame from the first base. Germline trimming amounts to 1 base on V and 9 bases on J, with 6 as the count of junction bases outside the gene matches. This clone was seen once. What antigen it recognizes has not been identified. Base qualities are not provided; no much larger clone lies one nucleotide away. The cohort consisted of approximately 670 healthy bone marrow donors. All cohort members were sampled while nominally healthy, although unrecorded immune exposures were likely present. The donor was CMV seronegative and was included in the group of under 450 seronegative cohort members. A peripheral blood sample was provided by each donor, and peripheral blood mononuclear cells were used for TCR beta sequencing. Genomic DNA extraction from the blood cell samples was performed with the Qiagen DNeasy Blood Extraction Kit.

The sequenced sample consisted of PBMCs. This TCR came from a woman in her late teens or twenties in good health and CMV-seronegative. The rearrangement joined TRBV7-8 to TRBJ2-7, and 7 junction bases match TRBD2. The bases read TGTGCCAGCAGCTTAGGGGCGGGGGTCGGGCAGTACTTC. The encoded protein is CASSLGAGVGQYF.